Here is one T cell receptor beta chain with its context. PCR was performed a second time for 7 to 11 cycles using a sample-barcoded 5' primer and a J-beta primer mix. TCRdb processed the 5' RACE reads anew with MiXCR; each CDR3 protein has one entry. The sample holds about 970,000 distinct CDR3 sequences, 51% seen once. This specimen comes from a study of blood T cells in healthy people across ages. Germline lookup yields CDR1 SGHAT and CDR2 FQDESV (reference sequence). There are 15 residues in the CDR3. V shed 5 bases, J shed 0 bases, and the junction held 5 bases outside the gene matches. Sample: blood. V and J are TRBV11-1 and TRBJ2-5, with 8 bases fitting TRBD1. The source of this sequence is a woman in her sixties or seventies in good health. The DNA for the CDR3 is TGTGCCAGCAGCCCCCGGGACAGGCACCAAGAGACCCAGTACTTC. Protein sequence: CASSPRDRHQETQYF.